Listed here is a single T cell receptor beta chain. Its antigen remains unidentified. Primed by a sample-barcoded 5' primer and a J-beta primer mix, a second PCR proceeded for 7 to 11 cycles. TCRdb independently ran MiXCR on the 5' RACE reads; one entry per CDR3 protein. The sample includes 1.5 million or so distinct CDR3 sequences, around 39% of them seen just once. This sample is part of a study of blood T cells in healthy people across ages. Study observations and caveats: In older individuals, TCR beta diversity per million T cells was lower, falling roughly linearly with age.

V dropped 9 bases and J dropped 5; count of bases not matched to a gene: 8. CDR1 and CDR2 from the germline V gene are SGHTS and YDEGEE. This CDR3 has 14 residues. The TCR originated in a woman under 30 in good health. The source material was blood. J is TRBJ1-6 and V is TRBV5-8, with 7 positions matching TRBD1. CDR3 DNA sequence: TGTGCCATTAACCCGGGACAGAATAATTCACCCCTCCACTTT. Translating it yields CAINPGQNNSPLHF.